The present T cell receptor beta chain was sequenced within a study of shared clonotypes between healthy human individuals. Details on this clone: What it binds is unknown.

Regarding the study as a whole: Around 5% of naive CD4 clonotypes were common to several donors. Represented diversity, genetic and exposure-history alike, was limited by few donors.

The CDR3 length is 14 residues. V gave up 0 bases and J gave up 5 bases, with 8 bases separating them. In germline, CDR1 is SNHLY, CDR2 FYNNEI. Running of the assay took place at deep level. Assay: immunoSEQ multiplex PCR; the TCRdb copy retains only in-frame clones and omits some. The table shows about 600,000 clones, with roughly 97% occurring only once. This receptor was obtained from a woman aged 25 to 45 in good health. The chain links TRBV2 to TRBJ1-5; D gene ambiguous. Specimen: naive CD4+ T cells sorted from blood. Subset described: CD45RA+ positively selected. As DNA, the CDR3 is TGTGCCAGCAGTGAAGCCAGAACTGATCAGCCCCAGCATTTT. This gives the protein CASSEARTDQPQHF.